This entry lists 21 T cell receptor beta chains sequenced from one sample in a study of regulatory T cells in long-lasting Graves disease (dated by TCRdb to 2020 to 2023). To prepare the library, multiplex PCR was applied. TCRdb lists the instrument as Illumina HiSeq 4000. TCR beta libraries were built with iRepertoire HTBI primers and Arm-PCR amplification of CDR3 regions. In-frame beta chains were kept once TCRdb had trimmed the public reads at Q25 with fastp and called clones with MiXCR. CDR3 protein sequences are deduplicated, and each keeps its most common genes and DNA. The sample table shows a few hundred thousand distinct CDR3 sequences, and around 15% are seen once. The ten largest clones capture approximately 17% of the sample. The time point label here, explained by the study, means: newly diagnosed GD, antithyroid drugs for less than 3 months. For both TCR sequencing and RNA sequencing, RNA was extracted from PBMCs using TRIzol.

These same data were also listed under a study on T cells in Graves' hyperthyroidism and ophthalmopathy.

The sample consisted of peripheral blood mononuclear cells (PBMCs), taken at new diagnosis, from a patient treated with antithyroid drugs. The receptor source for this set is a woman between 50 and 59 years old with Graves disease. Donor details come from another sample of the same person, matched by shared clones.

This clonotype has a handful of counts. V gene TRBV30 combines with J gene TRBJ1-6; D unclear. Trimming pared 7 bases from V and 7 bases from J, leaving 17 bases between. The CDR3 is 14 amino acids. Germline V gene sequence: CDR1 GTSNPN, CDR2 SVGIG (reference sequence). The CDR3 spells CASHLGVRNSPLHF. CDR3 coding DNA: TGTGCCTCCCACCTCGGCGTCAGGAATTCACCCCTCCACTTT.

This chain connects TRBV27 to TRBJ2-7; tentatively, D is TRBD1 (7 bases). V was pared by 2 bases and J by 2 bases, with 13 bases between. This CDR3 is 15 amino acids long. In germline, CDR1 is MNHEY, CDR2 SMNVEV (reference sequence). CDR3 sequence (DNA): TGTGCCAGCAGTTTAAGGGGGGACAGTACCTACGAGCAGTACTTC. Residues: CASSLRGDSTYEQYF.

This sequence joins TRBV19 and TRBJ2-7, with 9 bases that match TRBD1. Germline CDR1 and CDR2: LNHDA and SQIVND (reference sequence). This CDR3 is built from 16 residues. Unmatched junction bases numbered 21, after V lost 11 bases and J lost 7 bases. The CDR3 protein is CAVGWSPTGGDLEQYF. Written as DNA, the CDR3 is TGTGCCGTAGGGTGGAGTCCGACAGGGGGTGACTTGGAGCAGTACTTC.

The gene calls are TRBV10-3 and TRBJ1-2, with a weak D call TRBD1 (6 bases). CDR1 is ENHRY and CDR2 is SYGVKD in the germline V gene. This CDR3 has 16 amino acids. V was trimmed by 3 bases and J by 5 bases, leaving 19 bases between them. DNA of the CDR3: TGTGCCATCAGTGAAGGTGTAAGGGGGTTAGGGTATGGCTACACCTTC. Protein product: CAISEGVRGLGYGYTF.

V is TRBV2 and J is TRBJ2-5, with 14 bases that match TRBD2. This CDR3 region has 17 residues. The V and J ends lost 4 bases and 5 bases, in that order; junction bases with no gene match: 9. Germline loops: CDR1 SNHLY, CDR2 FYNNEI. In DNA form, the CDR3 reads TGTGCCAGCAGTGGACTAGCGGGAGGGCCGGTTGAGGAGACCCAGTACTTC. Encoded protein: CASSGLAGGPVEETQYF.

In its sample, this clonotype was seen a few times. J is TRBJ2-1 and V is TRBV29-1; 7 positions agree with TRBD2. The V and J ends lost 2 bases and 0 bases, in that order; junction bases with no gene match: 4. The germline V gene has CDR1 SQVTM and CDR2 ANQGSEA. The CDR3 loop spans 15 amino acids. The CDR3 DNA is TGCAGCGTTGAATCGGGGGGACCCTCCTACAATGAGCAGTTCTTC. Translating it yields CSVESGGPSYNEQFF.

This clonotype occurred many times. This rearrangement joins TRBV5-1 to TRBJ2-1; 10 bases fit TRBD2. The CDR3 consists of 16 residues. The germline CDR1 and CDR2 sequences are SGHRS and YFSETQ. V was clipped by 4 bases and J by 5 bases; unmatched bases: 9. CDR3 DNA sequence: TGCGCCAGCAGCCAGCCGGGACTAGCGTTACACAATGAGCAGTTCTTC. Residues: CASSQPGLALHNEQFF.

The chain joins TRBV5-6 to TRBJ1-1; D is undetermined. V shed 4 bases and J shed 2 bases, with 15 bases lying between them. There are 15 residues in the CDR3. Germline CDR1 SGHDT, CDR2 YYEEEE. The CDR3 region is CASSIPVDTNTEAFF. CDR3 bases: TGTGCCAGCAGCATCCCCGTAGACACAAACACTGAAGCTTTCTTT.

This clonotype was recorded a few times. This sequence joins TRBV4-1 and TRBJ2-7; D possibly matches TRBD1 or TRBD2 (5 bases each). There are 16 residues in the CDR3. The V and J ends lost 0 bases and 6 bases respectively, with 18 bases between them. Germline-derived CDR1 and CDR2 are MGHRA and YSYEKL. The CDR3 spells CASSQDHWDQGGEQYF. In nucleotides, the CDR3 is TGCGCCAGCAGCCAAGATCATTGGGACCAGGGTGGCGAGCAGTACTTC.

Only a few counts were recorded for this clonotype. The chain recombines TRBV2 with TRBJ2-2; D tentatively fits TRBD1 or TRBD2 (5 bases each). V was trimmed by 6 bases and J by 0 bases, leaving 11 bases between them. Looked up from germline, CDR1 is SNHLY and CDR2 is FYNNEI. This CDR3 has 15 residues. CDR3 in DNA: TGTGCCAGCAGGATAGGGACCGCGAACACCGGGGAGCTGTTTTTT. It specifies CASRIGTANTGELFF.

This clonotype showed up many times. This rearrangement joins TRBV6-1 to TRBJ1-2, with a weak D call TRBD1 (6 bases). Trimming pared 10 bases from V and 4 bases from J, leaving 25 bases between. Germline loops: CDR1 MNHNS, CDR2 SASEGT. There are 16 residues in the CDR3. The CDR3 sequence: CATARPGQKGGYGYTF. CDR3 nucleotides: TGTGCCACCGCACGCCCAGGACAGAAAGGAGGCTATGGCTACACCTTC.

This sequence joins TRBV20-1 and TRBJ2-1; TRBD2 agrees at 14 bases. The CDR3 consists of 15 residues. The V gene end was trimmed by 0 bases and the J gene end by 12 bases; junction bases not matched to a gene: 7. The germline gives CDR1 DFQATT, CDR2 SNEGSKA (reference sequence). DNA of the CDR3: TGCAGTGCTAGAGATCTGACTAGCGGGAGGGCCGGGCAGTTCTTC. This gives the protein CSARDLTSGRAGQFF.

This clonotype appeared many times. This chain joins TRBV6-5 and TRBJ2-7, with 10 bases matching TRBD2. Germline CDR1 is MNHEY and CDR2 is SVGAGI. Trimming at V came to 0 bases and at J to 3 bases, leaving 11 bases not matched to a gene. This CDR3 region has 18 residues. The CDR3 DNA reads TGTGCCAGCAGTTACTCGCCGGGTCTAGCGGGAGTTGGCTACGAGCAGTACTTC. Residues: CASSYSPGLAGVGYEQYF.

This clonotype was seen ten or more times. The chain links TRBV19 to TRBJ2-7, with 9 bases identical to TRBD2. V dropped 7 bases and J dropped 3; count of bases not matched to a gene: 10. CDR1 is LNHDA and CDR2 is SQIVND in the germline V gene (reference sequence). The CDR3 sequence is 15 residues long. The CDR3 loop is CASTPSGLANYEQYF. The CDR3 nucleotides are TGTGCCAGTACCCCGTCTGGACTAGCGAACTACGAGCAGTACTTC.

V usage is TRBV9 and J usage is TRBJ2-3; 14 bases map to TRBD2. V lost 4 bases, J lost 5 bases, and 9 bases stayed unmatched. CDR1 SGDLS and CDR2 YYNGEE come from the germline V gene. The CDR3 spans 17 residues. CDR3 coding DNA: TGTGCCAGCAGCAAAGGGACTAGCGGGAGCAAACAAGATACGCAGTATTTT. This sequence encodes CASSKGTSGSKQDTQYF.

This clonotype has at least ten counts. This sequence joins TRBV7-9 and TRBJ2-2; tentatively, D is TRBD1 (6 bases). This CDR3 comprises 17 residues. Trimming removed 1 base at V and 4 bases at J, with 16 bases between. The germline CDR1 and CDR2 sequences are SEHNR and FQNEAQ (reference sequence). The CDR3 sequence is CASSLGWETGGTGELFF. The CDR3 nucleotides read TGTGCCAGCAGCTTAGGTTGGGAGACAGGAGGCACCGGGGAGCTGTTTTTT.

In this sample, this clonotype turned up many times. V and J are TRBV7-6 and TRBJ2-2; D is perhaps TRBD2 (5 bases). The CDR3 totals 15 residues. Germline loops: CDR1 SGHVS, CDR2 FNYEAQ. With 10 bases removed from V and 2 bases from J, the gap between germline ends came to 17 bases. The CDR3 here is CATADSFLNTGELFF. The CDR3 bases are TGTGCCACCGCGGACTCCTTCCTAAACACCGGGGAGCTGTTTTTT.

This clonotype came up many times. CDR3 sequence reads: CASSQMTVREETQYF. CDR3 bases: TGTGCCAGCAGCCAAATGACTGTTCGGGAAGAGACCCAGTACTTC. The gene calls are TRBV14 and TRBJ2-5; D remains unclear. The CDR3 is made up of 15 amino acids. Germline assignment: CDR1 SGHDN and CDR2 FVKESK. V lost 2 bases, J lost 3 bases, and 13 bases lay in between.

The table lists this clonotype with a few counts. The gene calls are TRBV27 and TRBJ2-5; 7 bases map to TRBD1. The CDR3 is made up of 17 amino acids. Looked up from germline, CDR1 is MNHEY and CDR2 is SMNVEV (reference sequence). The V segment lost 5 bases and the J segment 5 bases; nucleotides outside the gene matches: 17. CDR3 bases: TGTGCCAGCAGTCCGACCAAGAGACAGGGAGAAGTTGAGACCCAGTACTTC. As protein: CASSPTKRQGEVETQYF.

This clonotype appeared many times. This chain links TRBV28 with TRBJ2-7; 7 nucleotides line up with TRBD1. The CDR3 sequence is 14 residues long. With 5 bases clipped from V and 5 bases from J, the junction kept 9 bases outside the gene matches. The germline V gene encodes CDR1 MDHEN and CDR2 SYDVKM. CDR3 DNA: TGTGCCAGCAGTAGACCCCAGGGGGAAGACGAGCAGTACTTC. Its protein product is CASSRPQGEDEQYF. The full variable domain, completed using reference TRBV28 and TRBJ2-7, is DVKVTQSSRYLVKRTGEKVFLECVQDMDHENMFWYRQDPGLGLRLIYFSYDVKMKEKGDIPEGYSVSREKKERFSLILESASTNQTSMYLCASSRPQGEDEQYFGPGTRLTVT.

For this clonotype: A far more abundant clone sits one base away, making this likely a read error. The rearrangement links TRBV7-3 to TRBJ2-1; 7 nucleotides agree with TRBD1. Trimming at V came to 4 bases and at J to 5 bases, leaving 5 bases not matched to a gene. CDR3 length equals 14 residues. CDR1 and CDR2 from the germline V gene are SGHTA and FQGTGA. CDR3 nucleotides: TGTGCCAGCAGCTCCACAGGGGTCAACAATGAGCAGTTCTTC. Its translation: CASSSTGVNNEQFF.